The clone carrying this T cell receptor beta chain occurred a few times. TCRdb's copy holds only in-frame clones and misses some; the assay was immunoSEQ multiplex PCR. The sample carries just over 70,000 clones, approximately 79% recorded once. CDR1 is SEHNR, CDR2 FQNEAQ, per germline (reference sequence). The CDR3 totals 13 residues. After removal of 8 bases from V and 4 bases from J, the junction contained 5 bases not matched to a gene. The data are from a study of early stage breast cancer tumors. The sample consisted of blood. This receptor was identified in a person aged 55 to 75 with breast cancer. The chain uses TRBV7-9 and TRBJ2-1; TRBD2 aligns across 7 bases. The CDR3 spells CASASGMYNEQFF. The CDR3 nucleotides are TGTGCCAGCGCGAGCGGGATGTACAATGAGCAGTTCTTC.